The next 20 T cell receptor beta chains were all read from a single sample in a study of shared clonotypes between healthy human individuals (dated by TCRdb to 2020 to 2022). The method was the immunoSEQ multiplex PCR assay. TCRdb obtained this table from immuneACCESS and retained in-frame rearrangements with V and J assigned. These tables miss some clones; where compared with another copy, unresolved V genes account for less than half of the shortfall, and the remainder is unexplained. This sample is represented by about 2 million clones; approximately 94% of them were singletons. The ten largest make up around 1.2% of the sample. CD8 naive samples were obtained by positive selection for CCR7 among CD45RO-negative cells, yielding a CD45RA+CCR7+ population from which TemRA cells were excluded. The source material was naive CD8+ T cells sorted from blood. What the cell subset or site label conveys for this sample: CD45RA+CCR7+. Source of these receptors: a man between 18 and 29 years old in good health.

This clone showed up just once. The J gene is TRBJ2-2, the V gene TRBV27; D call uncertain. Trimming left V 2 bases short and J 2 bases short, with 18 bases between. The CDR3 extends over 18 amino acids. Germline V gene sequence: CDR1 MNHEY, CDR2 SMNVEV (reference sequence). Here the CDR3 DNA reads TGTGCCAGCAGTTTACCTCTTCCAGCGCTACAAAACACCGGGGAGCTGTTTTTT. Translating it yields CASSLPLPALQNTGELFF.

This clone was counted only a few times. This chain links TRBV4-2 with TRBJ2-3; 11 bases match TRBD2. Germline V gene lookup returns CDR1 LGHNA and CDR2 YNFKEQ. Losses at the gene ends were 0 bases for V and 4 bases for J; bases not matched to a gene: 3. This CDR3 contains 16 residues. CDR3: CASSQDSGGASDTQYF. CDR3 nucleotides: TGTGCCAGCAGCCAAGATAGCGGGGGGGCCTCAGATACGCAGTATTTT.

This CDR3 reads CASSLLGEGSQETQYF. The CDR3 nucleotides read TGTGCCAGCAGCTTACTTGGAGAGGGCTCCCAAGAGACCCAGTACTTC. The chain couples TRBV7-9 to TRBJ2-5; D might be TRBD2 (5 bases). Trimming took 2 bases from V and 1 from J, leaving 14 bases between them. Germline values: CDR1 SEHNR, CDR2 FQNEAQ (reference sequence). The CDR3 consists of 16 residues.

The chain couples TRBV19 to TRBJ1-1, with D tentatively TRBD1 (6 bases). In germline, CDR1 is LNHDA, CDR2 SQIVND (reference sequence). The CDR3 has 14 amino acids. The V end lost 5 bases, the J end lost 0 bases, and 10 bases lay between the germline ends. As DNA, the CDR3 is TGTGCCAGTAGTTTCAGGGGTGTGAACACTGAAGCTTTCTTT. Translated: CASSFRGVNTEAFF.

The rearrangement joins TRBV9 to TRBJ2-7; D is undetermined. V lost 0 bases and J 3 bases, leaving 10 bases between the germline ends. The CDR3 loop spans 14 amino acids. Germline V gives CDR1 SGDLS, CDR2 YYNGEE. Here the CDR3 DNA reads TGTGCCAGCAGCGTAGACTCAAAGGACTACGAGCAGTACTTC. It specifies CASSVDSKDYEQYF.

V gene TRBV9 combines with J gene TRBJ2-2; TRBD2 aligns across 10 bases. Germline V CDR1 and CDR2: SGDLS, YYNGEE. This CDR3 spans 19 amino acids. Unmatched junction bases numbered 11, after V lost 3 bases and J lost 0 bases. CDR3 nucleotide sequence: TGTGCCAGCAGCGGGCTCGGGATAGCGGGAGGCCCGAACACCGGGGAGCTGTTTTTT. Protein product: CASSGLGIAGGPNTGELFF.

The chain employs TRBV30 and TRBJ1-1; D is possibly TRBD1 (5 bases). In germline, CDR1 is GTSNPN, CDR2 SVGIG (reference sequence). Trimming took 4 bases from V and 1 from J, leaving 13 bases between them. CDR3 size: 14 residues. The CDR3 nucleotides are TGTGCCTGGACCCTAATCAGGGAGAACACTGAAGCTTTCTTT. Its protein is CAWTLIRENTEAFF.

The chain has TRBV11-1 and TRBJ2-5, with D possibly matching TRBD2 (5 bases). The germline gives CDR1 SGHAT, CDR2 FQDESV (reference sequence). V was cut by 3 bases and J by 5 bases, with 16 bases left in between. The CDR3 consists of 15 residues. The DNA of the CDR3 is TGTGCCAGCAGCTTGGAGGATTCGAATGGCGAGACCCAGTACTTC. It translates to CASSLEDSNGETQYF.

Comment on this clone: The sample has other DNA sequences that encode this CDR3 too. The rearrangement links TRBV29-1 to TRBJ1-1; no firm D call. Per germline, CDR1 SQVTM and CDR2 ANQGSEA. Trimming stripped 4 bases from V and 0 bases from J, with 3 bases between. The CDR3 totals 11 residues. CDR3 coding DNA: TGCAGCGTTGTGCTGAACACTGAAGCTTTCTTT. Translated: CSVVLNTEAFF.

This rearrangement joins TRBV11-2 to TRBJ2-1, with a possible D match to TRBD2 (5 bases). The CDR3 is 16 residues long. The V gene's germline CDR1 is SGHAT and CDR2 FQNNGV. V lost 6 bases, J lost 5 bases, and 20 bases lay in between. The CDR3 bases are TGTGCCAGCAGTTTAACGTGGGAGAGAGGCCACAATGAGCAGTTCTTC. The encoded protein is CASSLTWERGHNEQFF.

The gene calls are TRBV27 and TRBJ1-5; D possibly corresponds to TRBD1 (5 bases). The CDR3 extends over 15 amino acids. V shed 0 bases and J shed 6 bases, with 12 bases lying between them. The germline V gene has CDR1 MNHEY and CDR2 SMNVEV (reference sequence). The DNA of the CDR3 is TGTGCCAGCAGTTTATCCCCAGGGAAGGGTCAGCCCCAGCATTTT. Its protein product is CASSLSPGKGQPQHF.

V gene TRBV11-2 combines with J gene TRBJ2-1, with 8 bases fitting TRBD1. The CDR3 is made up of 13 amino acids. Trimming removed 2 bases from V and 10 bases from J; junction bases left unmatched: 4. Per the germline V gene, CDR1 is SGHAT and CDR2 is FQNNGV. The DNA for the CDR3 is TGTGCCAGCAGCTTACAGGGGGCTTGGGAGCAGTTCTTC. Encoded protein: CASSLQGAWEQFF.

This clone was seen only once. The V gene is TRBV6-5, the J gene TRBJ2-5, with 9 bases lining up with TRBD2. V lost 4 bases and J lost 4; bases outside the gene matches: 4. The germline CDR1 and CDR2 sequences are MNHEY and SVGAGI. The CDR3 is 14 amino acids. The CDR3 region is CASSSLAGIETQYF. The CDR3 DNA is TGTGCCAGCAGTTCCCTAGCGGGAATAGAGACCCAGTACTTC.

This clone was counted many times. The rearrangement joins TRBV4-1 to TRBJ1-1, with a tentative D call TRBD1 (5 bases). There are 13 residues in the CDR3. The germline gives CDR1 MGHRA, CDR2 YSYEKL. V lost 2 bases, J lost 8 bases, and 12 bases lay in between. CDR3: CASSQLGDFEAFF. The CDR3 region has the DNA TGCGCCAGCAGCCAACTGGGGGACTTCGAAGCTTTCTTT.

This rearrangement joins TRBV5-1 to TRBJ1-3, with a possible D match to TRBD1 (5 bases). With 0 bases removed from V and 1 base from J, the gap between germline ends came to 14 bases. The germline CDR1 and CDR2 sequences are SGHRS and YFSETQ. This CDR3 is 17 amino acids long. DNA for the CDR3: TGCGCCAGCAGCTTGGTCGGGGCCACCCCATCTGGAAACACCATATATTTT. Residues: CASSLVGATPSGNTIYF.

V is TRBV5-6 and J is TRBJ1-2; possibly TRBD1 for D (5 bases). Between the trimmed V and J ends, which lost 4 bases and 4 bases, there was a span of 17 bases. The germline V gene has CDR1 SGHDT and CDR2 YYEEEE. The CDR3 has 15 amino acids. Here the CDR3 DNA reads TGTGCCAGCAGCACGTCGTCGGGGCTGATCTATGGCTACACCTTC. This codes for CASSTSSGLIYGYTF. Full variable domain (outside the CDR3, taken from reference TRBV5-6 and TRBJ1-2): DAGVTQSPTHLIKTRGQQVTLRCSPKSGHDTVSWYQQALGQGPQFIFQYYEEEERQRGNFPDRFSGHQFPNYSSELNVNALLLGDSALYLCASSTSSGLIYGYTFGSGTRLTVV.

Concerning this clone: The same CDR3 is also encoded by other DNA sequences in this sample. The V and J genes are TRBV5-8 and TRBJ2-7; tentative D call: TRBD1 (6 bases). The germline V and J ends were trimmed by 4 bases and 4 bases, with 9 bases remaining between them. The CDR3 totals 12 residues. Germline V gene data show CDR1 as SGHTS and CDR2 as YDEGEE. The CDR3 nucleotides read TGTGCCAGCAGCCCTACAGGGTACGAGCAGTACTTC. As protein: CASSPTGYEQYF.

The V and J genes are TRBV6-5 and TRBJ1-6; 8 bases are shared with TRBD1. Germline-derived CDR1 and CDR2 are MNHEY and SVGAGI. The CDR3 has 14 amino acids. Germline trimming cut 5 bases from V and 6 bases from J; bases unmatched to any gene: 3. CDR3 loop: CASSGTGTNSPLHF. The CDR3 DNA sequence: TGTGCCAGCAGTGGGACAGGAACTAATTCACCCCTCCACTTT.

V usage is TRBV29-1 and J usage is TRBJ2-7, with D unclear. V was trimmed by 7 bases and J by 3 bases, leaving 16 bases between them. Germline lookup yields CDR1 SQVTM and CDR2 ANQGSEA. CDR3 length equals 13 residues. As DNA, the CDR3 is TGCAGCGCTGAGGACCCCCAAATCTACGAGCAGTACTTC. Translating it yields CSAEDPQIYEQYF.

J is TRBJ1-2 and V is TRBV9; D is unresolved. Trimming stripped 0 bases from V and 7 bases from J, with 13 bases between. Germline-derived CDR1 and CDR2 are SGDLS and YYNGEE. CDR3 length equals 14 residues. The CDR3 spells CASSVAVQGGGYTF. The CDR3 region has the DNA TGTGCCAGCAGCGTAGCTGTGCAAGGTGGTGGCTACACCTTC.